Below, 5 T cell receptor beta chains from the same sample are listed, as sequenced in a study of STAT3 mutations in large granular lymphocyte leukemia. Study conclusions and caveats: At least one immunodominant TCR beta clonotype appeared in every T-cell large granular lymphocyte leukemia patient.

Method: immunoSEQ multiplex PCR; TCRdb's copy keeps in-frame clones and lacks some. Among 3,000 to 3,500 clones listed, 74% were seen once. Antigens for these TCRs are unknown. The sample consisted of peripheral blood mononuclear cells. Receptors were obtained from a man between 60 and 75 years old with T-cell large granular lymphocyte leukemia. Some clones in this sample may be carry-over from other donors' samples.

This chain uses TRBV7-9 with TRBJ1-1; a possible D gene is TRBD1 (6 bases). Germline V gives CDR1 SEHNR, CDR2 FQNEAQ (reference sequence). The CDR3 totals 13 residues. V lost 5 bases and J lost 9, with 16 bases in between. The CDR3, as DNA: TGTGCCAGCAGCCCACTGACCGGGACAAAAGCTTTCTTT. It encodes CASSPLTGTKAFF.

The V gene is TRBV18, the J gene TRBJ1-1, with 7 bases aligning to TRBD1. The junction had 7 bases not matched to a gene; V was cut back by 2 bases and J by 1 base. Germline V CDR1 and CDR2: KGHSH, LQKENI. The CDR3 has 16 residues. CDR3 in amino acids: CASSPSRTGTNTEAFF. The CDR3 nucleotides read TGTGCCAGCTCACCATCCAGGACAGGTACGAACACTGAAGCTTTCTTT.

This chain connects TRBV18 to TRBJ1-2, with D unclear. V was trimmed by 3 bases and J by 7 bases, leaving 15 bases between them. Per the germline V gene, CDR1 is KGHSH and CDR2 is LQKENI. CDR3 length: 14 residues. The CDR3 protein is CASSPVRAPGGYTF. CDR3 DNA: TGTGCCAGCTCACCGGTCCGGGCCCCGGGTGGCTACACCTTC.

The CDR3 reads CASSPPTGDWEQFF. CDR3 DNA: TGTGCCAGCTCACCACCGACGGGGGACTGGGAGCAGTTCTTC. The chain couples TRBV18 to TRBJ2-1; possible D gene TRBD2, 6 bases. Germline lookup yields CDR1 KGHSH and CDR2 LQKENI. V was shortened by 0 bases and J by 10 bases, with 13 bases between the two germline ends. The CDR3 loop spans 14 amino acids.

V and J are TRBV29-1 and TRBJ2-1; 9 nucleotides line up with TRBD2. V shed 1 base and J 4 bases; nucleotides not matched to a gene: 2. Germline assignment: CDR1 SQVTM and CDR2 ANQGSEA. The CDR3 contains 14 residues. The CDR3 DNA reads TGCAGCGTTGAAGGACTAGCGGATTACAATGAGCAGTTCTTC. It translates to CSVEGLADYNEQFF.